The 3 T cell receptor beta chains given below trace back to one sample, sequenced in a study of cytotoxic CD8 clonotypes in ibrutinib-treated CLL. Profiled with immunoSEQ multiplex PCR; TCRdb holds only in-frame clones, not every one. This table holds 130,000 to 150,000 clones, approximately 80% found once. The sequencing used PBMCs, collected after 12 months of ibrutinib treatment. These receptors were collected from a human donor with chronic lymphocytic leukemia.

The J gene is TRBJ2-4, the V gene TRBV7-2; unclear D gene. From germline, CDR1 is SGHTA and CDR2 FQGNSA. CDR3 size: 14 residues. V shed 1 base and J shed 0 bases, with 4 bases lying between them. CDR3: CASSLGIAKNIQYF. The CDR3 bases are TGTGCCAGCAGCTTAGGTATAGCCAAAAACATTCAGTACTTC.

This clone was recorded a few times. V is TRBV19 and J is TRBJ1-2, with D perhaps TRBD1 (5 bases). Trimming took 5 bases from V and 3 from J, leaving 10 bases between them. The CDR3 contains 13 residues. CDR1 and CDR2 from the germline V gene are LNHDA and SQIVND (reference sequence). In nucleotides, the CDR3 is TGTGCCAGTAGTTGGCGGGGCGACTATGGCTACACCTTC. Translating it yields CASSWRGDYGYTF.

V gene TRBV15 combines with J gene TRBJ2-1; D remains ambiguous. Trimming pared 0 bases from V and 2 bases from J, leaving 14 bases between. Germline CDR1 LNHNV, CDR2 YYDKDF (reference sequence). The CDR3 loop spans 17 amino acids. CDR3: CATSRDLKVAAYNEQFF. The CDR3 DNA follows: TGTGCCACCAGCAGAGATCTCAAGGTAGCCGCCTACAATGAGCAGTTCTTC.